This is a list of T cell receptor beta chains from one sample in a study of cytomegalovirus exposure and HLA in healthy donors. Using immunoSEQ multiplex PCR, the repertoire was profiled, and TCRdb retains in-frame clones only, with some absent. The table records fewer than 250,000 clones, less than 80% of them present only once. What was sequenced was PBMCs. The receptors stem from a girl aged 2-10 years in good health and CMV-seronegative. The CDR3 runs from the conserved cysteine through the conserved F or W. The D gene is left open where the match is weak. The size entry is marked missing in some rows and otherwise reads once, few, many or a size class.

CDR3nt: TGTGCCAGCAGCCAGAAGGAGTGGTACGAGCAGTACTTC; CDR3aa: CASSQKEWYEQYF; len: 13; d_gene: NA; abundance: once; v_gene: TRBV4-2; j_gene: TRBJ2-7
CDR3nt: TGTGCCAGCAGTGACCGTTCTAGCGGCTTCTACGAGCAGTACTTC; CDR3aa: CASSDRSSGFYEQYF; len: 15; d_gene: TRBD2; abundance: NA; v_gene: TRBV6-1; j_gene: TRBJ2-7
CDR3nt: TGCAGCGTTGACCCGGACAGGTCGGGCACTGAAGCTTTCTTT; CDR3aa: CSVDPDRSGTEAFF; len: 14; d_gene: TRBD1; abundance: NA; v_gene: TRBV29-1; j_gene: TRBJ1-1
CDR3nt: TGTGCCAGCAGTGGGTTGGGGGGATCCTACAATGAGCAGTTCTTC; CDR3aa: CASSGLGGSYNEQFF; len: 15; d_gene: NA; abundance: few; v_gene: TRBV6-1; j_gene: TRBJ2-1
CDR3nt: TGTGCCAGCAGCGTGACAGCTAACTATGGCTACACCTTC; CDR3aa: CASSVTANYGYTF; len: 13; d_gene: NA; abundance: NA; v_gene: TRBV11-2; j_gene: TRBJ1-2
CDR3nt: TGTGCCAGCAAAGGGACTAGCTCCTACGAGCAGTACTTC; CDR3aa: CASKGTSSYEQYF; len: 13; d_gene: TRBD2; abundance: NA; v_gene: TRBV6-1; j_gene: TRBJ2-7
CDR3nt: TGCAGTGCCAGCGGAGGGAATGGCTACACCTTC; CDR3aa: CSASGGNGYTF; len: 11; d_gene: NA; abundance: NA; v_gene: TRBV20-1; j_gene: TRBJ1-2
CDR3nt: TGTGCCAGCAGTTCCCAGCAGGGGGAAGAGACCCAGTACTTC; CDR3aa: CASSSQQGEETQYF; len: 14; d_gene: TRBD1; abundance: NA; v_gene: TRBV6-5; j_gene: TRBJ2-5
CDR3nt: TGTGCCAGCCGAGGACAGAACAATCAGCCCCAGCATTTT; CDR3aa: CASRGQNNQPQHF; len: 13; d_gene: NA; abundance: few; v_gene: TRBV6-1; j_gene: TRBJ1-5
CDR3nt: TGTGCCAGTAGCCGACAGGGGGGAAGCTCTGGGGCCAACGTCCTGACTTTC; CDR3aa: CASSRQGGSSGANVLTF; len: 17; d_gene: TRBD1; abundance: NA; v_gene: TRBV19; j_gene: TRBJ2-6
CDR3nt: TGTGCCAGCAGAGGTACTAGCGGCCTCCAAGAGACCCAGTACTTC; CDR3aa: CASRGTSGLQETQYF; len: 15; d_gene: TRBD2; abundance: few; v_gene: TRBV5-6; j_gene: TRBJ2-5
CDR3nt: TGTGCCAGCAGCTTAGGGACTGGGAGCAATCAGCCCCAGCATTTT; CDR3aa: CASSLGTGSNQPQHF; len: 15; d_gene: NA; abundance: once; v_gene: TRBV7-6; j_gene: TRBJ1-5
CDR3nt: TGTGCCAGCTCACCAGGACAGGGGACATACAATGAGCAGTTCTTC; CDR3aa: CASSPGQGTYNEQFF; len: 15; d_gene: TRBD1; abundance: NA; v_gene: TRBV18; j_gene: TRBJ2-1
CDR3nt: TGCAGCGTTGAAGTCTCAGGGGCTAACTATGGCTACACCTTC; CDR3aa: CSVEVSGANYGYTF; len: 14; d_gene: NA; abundance: once; v_gene: TRBV29-1; j_gene: TRBJ1-2
CDR3nt: TGTGCCAGCAACAGGGAAATCTATGGCTACACCTTC; CDR3aa: CASNREIYGYTF; len: 12; d_gene: NA; abundance: NA; v_gene: TRBV2; j_gene: TRBJ1-2
CDR3nt: TGTGCCAGTAGTAAGTGGGCTAGCGGTTTAGAAAATGAGCAGTTCTTC; CDR3aa: CASSKWASGLENEQFF; len: 16; d_gene: TRBD2; abundance: few; v_gene: TRBV19; j_gene: TRBJ2-1
CDR3nt: TGTGCCAGCAGTTTCGGGCAGGGGGCAACTGAAGCTTTCTTT; CDR3aa: CASSFGQGATEAFF; len: 14; d_gene: TRBD1; abundance: NA; v_gene: TRBV28; j_gene: TRBJ1-1
CDR3nt: TGCGCCAGCAGCCAAGCGGGGATAGCGGGAGCGGGTACAGATACGCAGTATTTT; CDR3aa: CASSQAGIAGAGTDTQYF; len: 18; d_gene: TRBD2; abundance: NA; v_gene: TRBV4-1; j_gene: TRBJ2-3
CDR3nt: TGTGCCAGCAGTGGCAGGGATCACACTGAAGCTTTCTTT; CDR3aa: CASSGRDHTEAFF; len: 13; d_gene: NA; abundance: NA; v_gene: TRBV6-1; j_gene: TRBJ1-1
CDR3nt: TGTGCCAGCAGCTTGGAGGGGGGGAACTACAATGAGCAGTTCTTC; CDR3aa: CASSLEGGNYNEQFF; len: 15; d_gene: NA; abundance: NA; v_gene: TRBV5-6; j_gene: TRBJ2-1
CDR3nt: TGTGCCCCCTCTTGTGAGGGGAACACTGAAGCTTTCTTT; CDR3aa: CAPSCEGNTEAFF; len: 13; d_gene: NA; abundance: NA; v_gene: TRBV25-1; j_gene: TRBJ1-1
CDR3nt: TGTGCCAGCGGGGATGGCGGGAGAGCGGTCGAGACCCAGTACTTC; CDR3aa: CASGDGGRAVETQYF; len: 15; d_gene: TRBD2; abundance: once; v_gene: TRBV7-9; j_gene: TRBJ2-5
CDR3nt: TGTGCCAGCAGCCCGATGTTTCGGGAGCAGTTCTTC; CDR3aa: CASSPMFREQFF; len: 12; d_gene: NA; abundance: NA; v_gene: TRBV6-6; j_gene: TRBJ2-1
CDR3nt: TGTGCCAGCAGCTCCCTAGGGGGACTATTCCTCTCCAATGAGCAGTTCTTC; CDR3aa: CASSSLGGLFLSNEQFF; len: 17; d_gene: NA; abundance: NA; v_gene: TRBV7-2; j_gene: TRBJ2-1
CDR3nt: TGCGCCAGCAGCTGGGGGACTAGCGGGGGAGGGGAGACCCAGTACTTC; CDR3aa: CASSWGTSGGGETQYF; len: 16; d_gene: TRBD2; abundance: NA; v_gene: TRBV5-1; j_gene: TRBJ2-5
CDR3nt: TGTGCCACCAGCAGAGGCGGGAGGGCCTCGCCCAATGAGCAGTTCTTC; CDR3aa: CATSRGGRASPNEQFF; len: 16; d_gene: TRBD2; abundance: few; v_gene: TRBV15; j_gene: TRBJ2-1
CDR3nt: TGTGCCAGCTCACCTCTGGCTAGCGGGGACACAGATACGCAGTATTTT; CDR3aa: CASSPLASGDTDTQYF; len: 16; d_gene: TRBD2; abundance: NA; v_gene: TRBV18; j_gene: TRBJ2-3
CDR3nt: TGTGCCAGCAGTTATCTATGGACAGCCACTAACTATGGCTACACCTTC; CDR3aa: CASSYLWTATNYGYTF; len: 16; d_gene: NA; abundance: NA; v_gene: TRBV6-5; j_gene: TRBJ1-2
CDR3nt: TGTGCCAGCAGCCTCAACGAGGGAAGCCAAGAGACCCAGTACTTC; CDR3aa: CASSLNEGSQETQYF; len: 15; d_gene: NA; abundance: NA; v_gene: TRBV7-9; j_gene: TRBJ2-5